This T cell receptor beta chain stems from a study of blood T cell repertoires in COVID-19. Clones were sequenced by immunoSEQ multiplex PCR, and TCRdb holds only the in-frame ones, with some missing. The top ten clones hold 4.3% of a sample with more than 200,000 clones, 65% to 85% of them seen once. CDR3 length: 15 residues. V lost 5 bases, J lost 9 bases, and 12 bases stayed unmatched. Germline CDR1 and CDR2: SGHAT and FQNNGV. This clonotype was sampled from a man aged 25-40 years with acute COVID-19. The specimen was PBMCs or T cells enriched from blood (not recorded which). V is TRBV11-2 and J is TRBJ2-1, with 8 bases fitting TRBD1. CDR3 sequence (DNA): TGTGCCAGCAGCCAGGGACAGGTTGTTGGTTCTGAGCAGTTCTTC. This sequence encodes CASSQGQVVGSEQFF.